The rows below give T cell receptor beta chains drawn from one sample of a study of CD8+ T cells in alopecia areata. Only in-frame clones appear in the TCRdb table, and some are missing; sequencing was by immunoSEQ multiplex PCR. The table lists roughly 230,000 clones, around two fifths of them singletons, with roughly 2.6% in the top ten. The specimen comprised CD4+ T cells sorted from blood, sampled around week 36, from a patient treated with tofacitinib. Receptors originate from a human donor with alopecia areata. Each CDR3 is given with its conserved first and last residue. Each record gives: CDR3 protein, CDR3 DNA, V gene, J gene, D gene, clone size. A D gene is named only where the DNA matches it firmly. Clone size appears in some rows only: once, few, many, or a class for an expanded clone.

cdr3_aa: CASSLGTGGQETQYF; cdr3_nt: TGTGCCAGCAGCTTGGGGACAGGGGGCCAAGAGACCCAGTACTTC; v_call: TRBV7-9; j_call: TRBJ2-5; d_call: TRBD1; clone_size: -
cdr3_aa: CASSQNRGLEEQYF; cdr3_nt: TGTGCCAGCTCACAAAACAGGGGGCTCGAGGAGCAGTACTTC; v_call: TRBV18; j_call: TRBJ2-7; d_call: TRBD1; clone_size: -
cdr3_aa: CASSPYRRGEAFF; cdr3_nt: TGTGCCAGCAGCCCTTACAGGCGAGGAGAAGCTTTCTTT; v_call: TRBV28; j_call: TRBJ1-1; d_call: -; clone_size: few
cdr3_aa: CASSLGPGRGAGYTF; cdr3_nt: TGTGCCAGCAGTTTAGGGCCCGGTCGTGGGGCTGGCTACACCTTC; v_call: TRBV28; j_call: TRBJ1-2; d_call: -; clone_size: -
cdr3_aa: CASSLQGGVSNEQFF; cdr3_nt: TGTGCCAGCAGTTTACAGGGGGGGGTTAGCAATGAGCAGTTCTTC; v_call: TRBV27; j_call: TRBJ2-1; d_call: -; clone_size: -
cdr3_aa: CASRHGRTSQETQYF; cdr3_nt: TGTGCCAGTAGGCATGGGAGGACTAGCCAAGAGACCCAGTACTTC; v_call: TRBV19; j_call: TRBJ2-5; d_call: TRBD2; clone_size: few
cdr3_aa: CASSLDASGSTKNIQYF; cdr3_nt: TGTGCCAGCAGCTTAGACGCTAGCGGGAGCACCAAAAACATTCAGTACTTC; v_call: TRBV7-2; j_call: TRBJ2-4; d_call: TRBD2; clone_size: -
cdr3_aa: CASSLARAYEQYF; cdr3_nt: TGCGCCAGCAGCTTGGCTCGGGCCTACGAGCAGTACTTC; v_call: TRBV5-1; j_call: TRBJ2-7; d_call: -; clone_size: -
cdr3_aa: CASRRAGELFF; cdr3_nt: TGTGCCAGCCGCAGGGCCGGGGAGCTGTTTTTT; v_call: TRBV5-6; j_call: TRBJ2-2; d_call: -; clone_size: few
cdr3_aa: CASSRTGTSSYEQYF; cdr3_nt: TGTGCCAGCAGCCGTACCGGGACTAGCAGCTACGAGCAGTACTTC; v_call: TRBV28; j_call: TRBJ2-7; d_call: TRBD2; clone_size: -
cdr3_aa: CASSLAGNYGYTF; cdr3_nt: TGTGCCAGCAGCTTGGCGGGGAACTATGGCTACACCTTC; v_call: TRBV5-4; j_call: TRBJ1-2; d_call: -; clone_size: -
cdr3_aa: CASSFLGTSGTPRYEQYF; cdr3_nt: TGTGCCAGCAGCTTCCTCGGGACTAGCGGAACCCCTAGGTACGAGCAGTACTTC; v_call: TRBV11-2; j_call: TRBJ2-7; d_call: TRBD2; clone_size: -
cdr3_aa: CAWSVVAGETQYF; cdr3_nt: TGTGCCTGGAGTGTGGTAGCGGGAGAGACCCAGTACTTC; v_call: TRBV30; j_call: TRBJ2-5; d_call: TRBD2; clone_size: -